One and the same sample provided the 4 T cell receptor beta chains below, sequenced in a study of blood T cell repertoires in COVID-19 (dated by TCRdb to 2020 to 2022). The receptor library was made with the immunoSEQ multiplex PCR assay. TCRdb took this table from immuneACCESS and kept in-frame rearrangements with V and J called. Such tables lack part of the clones; where checked against another copy, unresolved V genes explain under half of the gap, and the rest is unexplained. Across this sample there are 400,000 to 450,000 clones, with around 88% seen only once. The ten largest account for approximately 12% of the sample. The sequencing input was peripheral blood. These receptors originate from a woman between 50 and 59 years old with COVID-19, enrolled during active disease.

This rearrangement joins TRBV5-6 to TRBJ2-1; D perhaps matches TRBD2 (6 bases). The CDR3 consists of 15 residues. Per the germline V gene, CDR1 is SGHDT and CDR2 is YYEEEE. V dropped 4 bases and J dropped 8 bases, with 19 bases sitting between them. CDR3 region: CASSTLGRGGDEQFF. DNA of the CDR3: TGTGCCAGCAGCACCCTTGGGCGGGGAGGCGATGAGCAGTTCTTC.

This chain connects TRBV3-1 (or the pseudogene TRBV3-2) to TRBJ1-1; no reliable D call. The CDR3 sequence is 12 residues long. Trimming stripped 5 bases from V and 6 bases from J, with 10 bases between. Germline CDR1 reads LGHDT; CDR2 reads YNNKEL (reference sequence). DNA for the CDR3: TGTGCCAGCAGCGTGGAGGAGCCTGAAGCTTTCTTT. The encoded protein is CASSVEEPEAFF.

V gene TRBV27 combines with J gene TRBJ2-3; 7 bases are shared with TRBD1. V gave up 5 bases and J gave up 8 bases; unmatched junction bases: 10. In germline, CDR1 is MNHEY, CDR2 SMNVEV (reference sequence). The CDR3 spans 14 residues. As DNA, the CDR3 is TGTGCCAGCAGTCGCGTAGGGGGCTGGGGTACGCAGTATTTT. Encoded protein: CASSRVGGWGTQYF.

CDR3 in DNA: TGTGCCAGCTCATACGACAGGAGGCGCACTGAAGCTTTCTTT. It encodes CASSYDRRRTEAFF. This chain links TRBV18 with TRBJ1-1, with D perhaps TRBD1 (6 bases). V lost 5 bases, J lost 4 bases, and 14 bases lay in between. This CDR3 contains 14 residues. Germline assignment: CDR1 KGHSH and CDR2 LQKENI.